What follows are 17 T cell receptor beta chains derived from one specimen sequenced in a study of OX40 agonist ivuxolimab in advanced cancers. Clones were sequenced by immunoSEQ multiplex PCR, and TCRdb holds only the in-frame ones, with some missing. Of some 55,000 clones in the sample, about 88% were seen once. The sample consisted of CD4+ or CD8+ T cells sorted from blood, taken in a trial of the OX40 agonist ivuxolimab. The receptor set was obtained from an adult with an advanced solid tumor such as melanoma, head and neck, liver or kidney cancer.

The chain is built from TRBV7-9 and TRBJ2-3; no firm D call. The CDR3 runs 11 residues. CDR1 is SEHNR, CDR2 FQNEAQ, per germline (reference sequence). V gave up 8 bases and J gave up 3 bases, with 6 bases separating them. Here the CDR3 reads CASGGTDTQYF. Written as DNA, the CDR3 is TGTGCCAGCGGCGGTACAGATACGCAGTATTTT.

This clone was seen only once. CDR3 protein: CASTTGALYNEQFF. In nucleotides, the CDR3 is TGTGCCAGTACGACAGGAGCCTTATACAATGAGCAGTTCTTC. The chain is built from TRBV19 and TRBJ2-1; possible D gene TRBD1, 6 bases. Per germline, CDR1 LNHDA and CDR2 SQIVND (reference sequence). Deletions cut 7 bases from V and 4 bases from J, with 14 bases between. The CDR3 length is 14 residues. Combining the CDR3 with reference TRBV19 and TRBJ2-1 gives the whole variable domain DGGITQSPKYLFRKEGQNVTLSCEQNLNHDAMYWYRQDPGQGLRLIYYSQIVNDFQKGDIAEGYSVSREKKESFPLTVTSAQKNPTAFYLCASTTGALYNEQFFGPGTRLTVL.

The chain employs TRBV4-2 and TRBJ1-2, with 7 bases lining up with TRBD1. CDR1 is LGHNA, CDR2 YNFKEQ, per germline. J lost 3 bases, V lost 0 bases, and 4 bases had no gene match. The CDR3 is 15 amino acids. CDR3 nucleotides: TGTGCCAGCAGCCAAGATCGCAGGGGGGACTATGGCTACACCTTC. Translated: CASSQDRRGDYGYTF.

This clone was recorded only once. CDR3 sequence (DNA): TGTGCCAGTAGTATACAATCTGGCTCCTACGAGCAGTACTTC. Translation: CASSIQSGSYEQYF. The J gene is TRBJ2-7, the V gene TRBV19, with D unresolved. CDR3 length: 14 amino acids. With 2 bases removed from V and 0 bases from J, the gap between germline ends came to 8 bases. Looked up from germline, CDR1 is LNHDA and CDR2 is SQIVND (reference sequence). Together with reference TRBV19 and TRBJ2-7, the CDR3 gives the full variable domain: DGGITQSPKYLFRKEGQNVTLSCEQNLNHDAMYWYRQDPGQGLRLIYYSQIVNDFQKGDIAEGYSVSREKKESFPLTVTSAQKNPTAFYLCASSIQSGSYEQYFGPGTRLTVT.

The chain employs TRBV2 and TRBJ1-1; D is ambiguous. Per germline, CDR1 SNHLY and CDR2 FYNNEI. This CDR3 region has 11 residues. Trimming shortened V by 7 bases and J by 7 bases, and 10 bases separated the two germline ends. CDR3 amino acids: CASKVTLEAFF. The CDR3 DNA reads TGTGCCAGCAAGGTAACCCTTGAAGCTTTCTTT.

The chain is built from TRBV2 and TRBJ2-1, with D possibly TRBD2 on 6 matching bases. The CDR3 is 15 residues long. V lost 4 bases and J lost 10, with 20 bases in between. Germline CDR1 and CDR2: SNHLY and FYNNEI. The CDR3 spells CASSVARDGLNEQFF. The CDR3 DNA sequence: TGTGCCAGCAGTGTTGCGCGGGACGGACTTAACGAGCAGTTCTTC. The full variable domain, its missing parts supplied by reference TRBV2 and TRBJ2-1, is EPEVTQTPSHQVTQMGQEVILRCVPISNHLYFYWYRQILGQKVEFLVSFYNNEISEKSEIFDDQFSVERPDGSNFTLKIRSTKLEDSAMYFCASSVARDGLNEQFFGPGTRLTVL.

V gene TRBV10-2 combines with J gene TRBJ2-7; 9 nucleotides line up with TRBD2. CDR3 size: 15 residues. V dropped 4 bases and J dropped 5; count of bases not matched to a gene: 9. Germline V gives CDR1 WSHSY, CDR2 SAAADI. Written as DNA, the CDR3 is TGCGCCAGCAGTGCGTGGGCTAGCGGGATTGACGAGCAGTACTTC. Residues: CASSAWASGIDEQYF.

The chain couples TRBV15 to TRBJ1-2; 7 bases fit TRBD1. Germline V gene sequence: CDR1 LNHNV, CDR2 YYDKDF (reference sequence). This CDR3 spans 13 amino acids. V gave up 0 bases and J gave up 5 bases; unmatched junction bases: 0. The CDR3 sequence: CATSRDRGYGYTF. CDR3 in DNA: TGTGCCACCAGCAGAGACAGGGGGTATGGCTACACCTTC.

This chain joins TRBV2 and TRBJ1-2, with D possibly TRBD1 on 6 matching bases. V was shortened by 4 bases and J by 6 bases, with 9 bases between the two germline ends. Germline values: CDR1 SNHLY, CDR2 FYNNEI. The CDR3 runs to 12 residues. In DNA form, the CDR3 reads TGTGCCAGCAGTGCGGGACACAATGGCTACACCTTC. Translating gives CASSAGHNGYTF.

This clone was detected only once. The chain is built from TRBV19 and TRBJ2-3, with unresolved D. Germline loops: CDR1 LNHDA, CDR2 SQIVND (reference sequence). The CDR3 length is 12 residues. V lost 7 bases to trimming and J lost 6 bases, with 11 bases between them. The CDR3 protein is CASTQVGDTQYF. The CDR3 DNA reads as TGTGCCAGTACTCAGGTCGGGGATACGCAGTATTTT.

This chain uses TRBV28 with TRBJ1-4; D ambiguous. From germline, CDR1 is MDHEN and CDR2 SYDVKM. This CDR3 is 12 amino acids long. The germline V and J ends were trimmed by 6 bases and 6 bases, with 8 bases remaining between them. The CDR3 spells CASRGYDEKLFF. The DNA for the CDR3 is TGTGCCAGCAGGGGTTACGATGAAAAACTGTTTTTT.

The V and J genes are TRBV27 and TRBJ2-1; tentatively, D is TRBD1 (5 bases). Germline lookup yields CDR1 MNHEY and CDR2 SMNVEV (reference sequence). V lost 5 bases to trimming and J lost 2 bases, with 10 bases between them. CDR3 length equals 14 residues. The DNA of the CDR3 is TGTGCCAGCAGTCCCCGGACACCCTACAATGAGCAGTTCTTC. Translated: CASSPRTPYNEQFF.

The CDR3 protein is CASSPRDRASNTGELFF. The CDR3 bases are TGCGCCAGCAGTCCTCGGGACAGGGCTTCGAACACCGGGGAGCTGTTTTTT. The rearrangement joins TRBV23-1 to TRBJ2-2, with 9 bases matching TRBD1. TRBV23-1 counts as an open reading frame of uncertain function. The CDR3 runs 17 residues. Trimming cost V 4 bases and J 0 bases; bases outside gene matches: 6.

This rearrangement joins TRBV30 to TRBJ2-3; no firm D call. The CDR3 has 14 residues. Trimming removed 5 bases from V and 1 base from J, with 13 bases in between. Germline CDR1 is GTSNPN and CDR2 is SVGIG (reference sequence). Here the CDR3 reads CAWGLGARTDTQYF. DNA for the CDR3: TGTGCCTGGGGTCTGGGCGCCCGCACAGATACGCAGTATTTT.

This sequence joins TRBV5-1 and TRBJ2-3; D is perhaps TRBD2 (6 bases). Trimming stripped 1 base from V and 3 bases from J, with 12 bases between. Germline CDR1 is SGHRS and CDR2 is YFSETQ. This CDR3 spans 15 amino acids. This CDR3 is CASSLFLAETDTQYF. The CDR3 bases are TGCGCCAGCAGCTTGTTCTTAGCGGAAACAGATACGCAGTATTTT.

The chain has TRBV2 and TRBJ2-4; tentatively, D is TRBD1 or TRBD2 (6 bases each). This CDR3 has 14 amino acids. The V end lost 0 bases, the J end lost 9 bases, and 12 bases lay between the germline ends. CDR1 is SNHLY and CDR2 is FYNNEI in the germline V gene. DNA of the CDR3: TGTGCCAGCAGTGAAGCGCTTGGAGGGGGCATTCAGTACTTC. Translation gives CASSEALGGGIQYF.

This chain connects TRBV5-4 to TRBJ2-6; no definite D call. CDR1 is SGHNT and CDR2 is YYREEE in the germline V gene (reference sequence). Between the trimmed V and J ends, which lost 5 bases and 4 bases, there was a span of 16 bases. The CDR3 spans 16 residues. The CDR3 sequence is CASSPSADSGANVLTF. DNA for the CDR3: TGTGCCAGCAGTCCCTCGGCAGATTCCGGGGCCAACGTCCTGACTTTC. The variable domain in full, completed from reference TRBV5-4 and TRBJ2-6, reads ETGVTQSPTHLIKTRGQQVTLRCSSQSGHNTVSWYQQALGQGPQFIFQYYREEENGRGNFPPRFSGLQFPNYSSELNVNALELDDSALYLCASSPSADSGANVLTFGAGSRLTVL.